This T cell receptor (beta chain) was sequenced for a study of technical replicates of blood from several donors. Trimming stripped 5 bases from V and 2 bases from J, with 18 bases between. CDR1 MNHEY and CDR2 SMNVEV come from the germline V gene (reference sequence). The CDR3 is 16 residues long. Sequencing used immunoSEQ multiplex PCR; TCRdb keeps in-frame clones, though not all of them. The data contain 80,000 or so clones, around 94% of them singletons. Sequences were obtained from T cells isolated from PBMCs. This clonotype originated in a human donor in good health. The chain has TRBV27 and TRBJ2-5, with a tentative D call TRBD1 (5 bases). The CDR3 reads CASSHPQGMGQETQYF. Written as DNA, the CDR3 is TGTGCCAGCAGTCACCCTCAGGGAATGGGGCAAGAGACCCAGTACTTC.